A single T cell receptor (beta chain) is shown here with its context. The antigen is unknown. The V end was cut by 2 bases, the J end by 3 bases, with 10 bases between. The CDR3 loop spans 15 amino acids. The germline gives CDR1 MNHEY, CDR2 SVGEGT. The source of the sample is a study of T cell responses to AZD1222 COVID-19 vaccine. Pooled in the analysis were second doses at about 4 or about 12 weeks. The repertoire was sequenced with immunoSEQ multiplex PCR; TCRdb's copy has only in-frame clones and lacks some. In the table there are over 150,000 clones, approximately 90% of which are singletons. Study-level results: Only six individuals given AZD1222 were seropositive at baseline. The donors showed a predominance of white British ancestry and of females, with possible underestimation of clonal diversity.

The clonotype comes from an adult who received the AZD1222 COVID-19 vaccine. Sequenced here: peripheral blood, sampled 28 days after the second AZD1222 dose. The V call is TRBV6-2 or TRBV6-3, the J call TRBJ2-2; D gene unclear. In DNA form, the CDR3 reads TGTGCCAGCAGTTACGCACAGCCCTACACCGGGGAGCTGTTTTTT. This gives the protein CASSYAQPYTGELFF.